This T cell receptor beta chain was sequenced for a study of T cell responses to AZD1222 COVID-19 vaccine. General study results and limits: Variant regions that are unmutated are reportedly the target of nearly half of spike-specific TCRs.

The CDR3 sequence is 13 residues long. V gave up 8 bases and J gave up 0 bases, with 10 bases separating them. Per germline, CDR1 SEHNR and CDR2 FQNEAQ (reference sequence). Data came from immunoSEQ multiplex PCR; TCRdb stores just in-frame clones and leaves some out. The sample has about 150,000 clones, approximately 92% seen once. A remark on this clone: The target antigen is unknown.

This chain links TRBV7-9 with TRBJ1-1, with D perhaps matching TRBD1 (5 bases). The sequence derives from an adult who received the AZD1222 COVID-19 vaccine. Sequences were derived from peripheral blood, sampled 28 days after the second AZD1222 dose. CDR3 residues: CASLGAMNTEAFF. The CDR3 nucleotides are TGTGCCAGCCTTGGGGCGATGAACACTGAAGCTTTCTTT. Full variable domain (outside the CDR3, taken from reference TRBV7-9 and TRBJ1-1): DTGVSQNPRHKITKRGQNVTFRCDPISEHNRLYWYRQTLGQGPEFLTYFQNEAQLEKSRLLSDRFSAERPKGSFSTLEIQRTEQGDSAMYLCASLGAMNTEAFFGQGTRLTVV.